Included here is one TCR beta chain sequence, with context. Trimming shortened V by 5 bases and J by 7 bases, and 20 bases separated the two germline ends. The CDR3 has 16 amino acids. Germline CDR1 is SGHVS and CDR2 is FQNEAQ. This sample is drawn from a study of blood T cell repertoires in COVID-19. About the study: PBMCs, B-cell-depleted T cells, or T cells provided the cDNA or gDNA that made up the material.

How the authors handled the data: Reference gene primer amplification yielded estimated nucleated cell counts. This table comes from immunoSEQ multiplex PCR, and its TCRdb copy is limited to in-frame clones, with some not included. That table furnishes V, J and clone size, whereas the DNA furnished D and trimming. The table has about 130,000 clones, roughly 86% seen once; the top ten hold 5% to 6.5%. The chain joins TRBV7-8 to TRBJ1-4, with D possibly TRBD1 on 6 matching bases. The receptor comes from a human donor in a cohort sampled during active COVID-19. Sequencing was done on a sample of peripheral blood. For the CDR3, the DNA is TGTGCCAGCAGCGAGCCCGGGGGGCAAGGGGGTGAAAAACTGTTTTTT. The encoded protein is CASSEPGGQGGEKLFF.